Listed here is a single TCR beta chain. The antigen this receptor binds is unknown. No base-level quality is on record; no much larger clone is a single base apart. The source of the sample is a study of cytomegalovirus exposure and HLA in healthy donors (dated by TCRdb to about 2017). The study in broad terms: According to an earlier analysis of a few hundred of the donors, about 179 million T cells yielded 117 million unique TCR beta sequences and about 280 Gb of sequence data. Approximately 310 gigabases of sequencing data and tens of millions of unique TCR sequences were included in an early release covering 500 to 750 HLA-typed donors. Of the approximately 400 genotyped donors, 65% to 90% fell in the genetic ancestry cluster associated with self-reported Caucasian donors. The aim of the study was to test whether cataloging public T cell receptors could identify signatures of past pathogen exposure. The T cell repertoires of some 670 subjects were profiled by immunosequencing and related to cytomegalovirus serostatus. Besides the first cohort of about 730 subjects, a separate validation cohort made up of about 120 different subjects was used. To predict cytomegalovirus infection status, the study combined high-throughput TCR immunosequencing, statistical association of individual TCRs with disease status, and machine learning. To study patterns of TCR occurrence, a later analysis re-analyzed previously published TCR beta repertoires from 666 donors and added high-resolution HLA genotyping. The later analysis used no new phenotypic data to find candidate immune exposures, relying instead on TCR beta sequences and their occurrence across donors. An earlier analysis of some 500 of the donors used high-throughput TCR beta sequencing to judge whether each TCR beta V gene segment behaved as functional or pseudogenic. Donor age, sex, ethnicity and CMV serostatus were compiled together with the repertoire data. A later genetic analysis used genome-wide SNP genotypes for about 60% of the 666 donors, treating that subset as a discovery cohort. All discovery cohort repertoires had been generated using a single sequencing platform. HLA typing covered class I and class II loci at four-digit resolution. Typing coverage varied by locus: about 620-630 donors for A, B, C, DRB1 and DQB1; roughly 510 for DQA1; more than 600 for DPA1; roughly 450 for DPB1. About five DR-DQ haplotypes were treated as single units for association and clustering because of strong linkage in the cohort. Among some 410 genotyped donors of the cohort, an average of about 240,000 unique TCR beta nucleotide sequences were sequenced per donor, about a sixth of them non-productive.

The library was obtained by the immunoSEQ multiplex PCR assay. For the multiplex PCR, a mixture combining 60 forward primers for TCR Vbeta segments and 13 reverse primers for TCR Jbeta segments was used. The CDR3 region of rearranged TCR beta genes was amplified from genomic DNA with a multiplex PCR assay. On the Illumina HiSeq System, the amplified TCR beta libraries were sequenced as 87-base-pair reads. The paper's data handling went like this. Across the 700 or so repertoires, a later analysis counted 75 million to 90 million unique TCR beta chains, some 11 million of which were shared by at least two donors. Raw reads were error-corrected and collapsed into unique sequences by a nearest-neighbor algorithm in which closely related sequences were merged to remove PCR and sequencing errors. To assign V, D and J gene segments, CDR3 sequences were aligned to IMGT reference sequences. For a sequence to be retained, a match of at least six nucleotides to both a V gene segment and a J gene segment was required. Rearrangements were classified as productive when the CDR3 lacked stop codons and remained in frame with V and J, and all other rearrangements were classified as non-productive. CDR3 was defined by IMGT convention, running from the second conserved V-encoded cysteine to the conserved J-encoded phenylalanine. The earlier analysis of 587 of the donors excluded sequences that lacked an unambiguous match to a single V gene segment. In an earlier analysis of several hundred of the donors, V segments were called functional above 56.7% productive rearrangements and were called segregating when the between-donor standard deviation exceeded 5%. To diagnose cytomegalovirus status from the catalog of TCR beta chain sequences, a statistical classification framework was built. A later analysis assigned V and J genes by comparing TCR nucleotide sequences with IMGT/GENE-DB human TR gene sequences. In a later analysis, CDR3 sequences and most-parsimonious VDJ recombination scenarios were assigned using the TCRdist pipeline. In a later analysis, each TCR beta chain was defined by its CDR3 amino acid sequence together with its V-gene family, and reads without a unique V-gene family were excluded. To address suspected cross-contamination and a sequencing artifact, a later analysis removed roughly 580 highly shared, low-generation-probability nucleotide sequences. In a later analysis, a clonal expansion index was calculated for each public chain from normalized within-repertoire ranks of inferred template counts. Generation probabilities in a later analysis came from a VDJ recombination model fitted to out-of-frame rearrangements, and those results were checked against IGoR. Hypergeometric tests were used in a later analysis to score TCR-TCR, TCR-HLA and TCR-CMV co-occurrence, with a repertoire-size bias correction applied to the TCR pairs. To estimate false discovery rates, a later analysis permuted the HLA or CMV assignments 20 times. In a later analysis, co-occurring TCRs were grouped using DBSCAN, with TCRdist sequence similarity added in when clustering inside HLA-allele-positive subsets. For co-occurrence clustering, repertoires with fewer than 30,000 or more than 120,000 public chains were excluded, along with four to six repertoires with anomalous nucleotide sharing. TCRdb's version of the immuneACCESS table is confined to in-frame rearrangements and falls short of the full clone set. An unresolved V gene accounts for under half of the shortfall where checked; the remainder is of unknown origin. V, J and clone size derive from that table, while D and trimming were established from the DNA sequence. The sample table holds approximately 190,000 clones, of which about 84% were seen once. The ten most abundant clones make up about 3.8% of the sample.

The cohort consisted of fewer than 700 healthy bone marrow donors. At the time of sampling, all cohort members were nominally healthy, though unrecorded immune exposures were likely present. The donor tested CMV seronegative and was one of the 352 seronegative cohort members. A peripheral blood sample was collected from each donor, and TCR beta sequencing was performed on peripheral blood mononuclear cells. The Qiagen DNeasy Blood Extraction Kit was used to extract genomic DNA from the blood cell samples. Beyond this particular receptor, the publication reports: Linkage disequilibrium might explain the correlated functional status among segregating V segments, but an unknown experimental factor could not be excluded. The study gave a list of 150 to 200 TCR beta chains associated with cytomegalovirus. Sequencing depth was assumed to be roughly uniform across donors in the presence/absence analyses, though that assumption may not hold. A later analysis found that TCR association rates varied across HLA loci, with DRB1 alleles showing the most associated TCRs and HLA-C alleles the fewest. According to a later genetic analysis, donors in an Asian-associated ancestry cluster had fewer N-insertions in productive TCRs than the roughly 660-donor mean. Across donors, most TCR sequences were observed very rarely, whereas some public TCRs were present in many individuals. A cluster of highly shared sequence variants was judged likely to represent a technical artifact of the sequencing pipeline. Because counts were too low, around 18 rarely observed V segments, including chromosome 9 orphons, were left out of the earlier analysis of some 600 of the donors. Because HLA typing was unavailable for some donors at each locus, only the typed subset was used in association tests. When HLA alleles, especially DR and DQ, strongly co-occurred, attributing TCR associations to individual alleles was difficult. In a later analysis, HLA-associated TCR beta chains showed more clonal expansion and lower generation probabilities than non-associated chains that were equally common. Several of the top co-occurrence clusters appeared to be linked to parvovirus B19, influenza, CMV and Epstein-Barr virus, according to a later analysis. For the cohort, immune exposure information was limited to CMV serostatus. The 87-base-pair reads could not distinguish some IMGT-functional V segments, including TRBV6-2 and TRBV6-3, so those segments were excluded. A further reported finding was that TCR beta sequences accurately predicted the HLA-A and HLA-B alleles for most subjects in the first cohort. In this cohort, only TCR beta chains were sequenced, and detectable features were limited by the absence of alpha or paired-chain data. The authors suggested that the approach could potentially be generalized to other disease states and immunological phenotypes. In both the original and validation cohorts, the classifier was reported to diagnose cytomegalovirus status with high specificity and sensitivity. V-gene and J-gene trimming of TCR beta chains was associated with a missense DCLRE1C variant in a later genetic analysis, and the association was replicated in an independent cohort. In an earlier analysis of 587 of the donors, most TCR beta V segments appeared in productive rearrangements about 90% or about 30% of the time, broadly matching IMGT annotations. Three of the identified cytomegalovirus-associated TCR beta chains were confirmed in vitro to be specific for cytomegalovirus antigens. Most CMV-associated TCR beta chains appeared to be HLA-restricted in a later analysis, and the HLA associations seemed to be driven largely by CMV exposure. A later analysis associated 15,000 to 20,000 TCR beta sequences with specific HLA alleles at a false discovery rate of 0.05.

From the germline V gene, CDR1 is MNHNS and CDR2 is SASEGT. The CDR3 contains 14 residues, cysteine and phenylalanine counted. The sequence is cut down to CDR3 DNA, 42 bases in frame from base 1. Trimming removed 8 bases from V and 2 bases from J, leaving 15 bases between the germline ends. The rearranged chain carries TRBV6-1 and TRBJ1-2; no D gene call is confident. The sequence was obtained from a man aged 50-59 years in good health and CMV-seronegative. Specimen: PBMCs. The DNA is as follows: TGTGCCAGCGCTCCCTCCGGGTCCAACTATGGCTACACCTTC. Translated, it reads CASAPSGSNYGYTF.